One and the same sample provided the 13 T cell receptor beta chains below, sequenced in a study of T-cell reconstitution after alpha-beta-depleted transplantation in children. Using unique molecular identifiers, the investigators prepared the TCRbeta library. TCRdb re-derived calls from the PCR reads in MiXCR, one entry per CDR3 protein. The table shows approximately 520,000 distinct CDR3 sequences, with over 9.5% occurring only once. The sample consisted of PBMCs, mostly from graft donor cells, taken 180 days after TCRalphabeta/CD19-depleted stem cell transplant. These receptors were obtained from a female patient under 10 years old who had a stem cell transplant for aplastic anemia, so the T cells may come from the graft donor.

The J gene is TRBJ1-2, the V gene TRBV20-1; tentative D call: TRBD1 (6 bases). This CDR3 comprises 14 residues. The V and J ends lost 5 bases and 0 bases respectively, with 13 bases between them. From germline, CDR1 is DFQATT and CDR2 SNEGSKA (reference sequence). The CDR3 DNA reads as TGCAGTGCTCGGCGGGGGGGCTCTAACTATGGCTACACCTTC. Its translation is CSARRGGSNYGYTF.

This chain links TRBV4-3 with TRBJ2-2, with TRBD2 matching 9 bases. Per germline, CDR1 LGHNA and CDR2 YSLEER. The CDR3 has 17 amino acids. With V trimmed by 1 base and J by 3 bases, 6 bases remained unmatched. The CDR3 loop is CASSQGPSGTYTGELFF. The CDR3 DNA reads as TGCGCCAGCAGCCAAGGTCCTAGCGGGACATACACCGGGGAGCTGTTTTTT.

This clonotype was counted many times. The chain has TRBV4-3 and TRBJ2-3; no reliable D call. The CDR3 covers 14 residues. Germline V lookup: CDR1 LGHNA, CDR2 YSLEER. V was cut by 1 base and J by 5 bases, with 10 bases left in between. The CDR3 nucleotides are TGCGCCAGCAGCCAAGTTCGGGTAGGAGATACGCAGTATTTT. Translation gives CASSQVRVGDTQYF.

In this sample, this clonotype turned up many times. V is TRBV19 and J is TRBJ1-5; 9 bases line up with TRBD1. Germline trimming cut 6 bases from V and 0 bases from J; bases unmatched to any gene: 3. CDR3 length: 15 residues. Germline lookup yields CDR1 LNHDA and CDR2 SQIVND (reference sequence). The CDR3 DNA is TGTGCCAGTAGGCGGACAGGGGATAGCAATCAGCCCCAGCATTTT. This gives the protein CASRRTGDSNQPQHF.

A few counts support this clonotype. The CDR3 reads CASSQQGMNTEAFF. DNA for the CDR3: TGTGCCAGCAGTCAACAGGGAATGAACACTGAAGCTTTCTTT. The chain is built from TRBV7-3 and TRBJ1-1, with a tentative D call TRBD1 (6 bases). Germline lookup yields CDR1 SGHTA and CDR2 FQGTGA. Trimming shortened V by 6 bases and J by 0 bases, and 11 bases separated the two germline ends. The CDR3 is 14 amino acids.

This chain joins TRBV9 and TRBJ2-3; D ambiguous. CDR1 and CDR2 from the germline V gene are SGDLS and YYNGEE. This CDR3 is 16 amino acids long. Trimming left V 0 bases short and J 0 bases short, with 11 bases between. CDR3 amino acids: CASSVGISPSTDTQYF. In DNA form, the CDR3 reads TGTGCCAGCAGCGTAGGGATCAGTCCTAGCACAGATACGCAGTATTTT. Drawing the rest from reference TRBV9 and TRBJ2-3, the complete variable domain is DSGVTQTPKHLITATGQRVTLRCSPRSGDLSVYWYQQSLDQGLQFLIQYYNGEERAKGNILERFSAQQFPDLHSELNLSSLELGDSALYFCASSVGISPSTDTQYFGPGTRLTVL.

The table lists this clonotype with many counts. The V and J genes are TRBV20-1 and TRBJ2-7; 7 bases align to TRBD2. Germline V gene lookup returns CDR1 DFQATT and CDR2 SNEGSKA (reference sequence). This CDR3 contains 13 residues. Trimming removed 1 base from V and 6 bases from J; junction bases left unmatched: 6. The CDR3 DNA reads as TGCAGTGCTAGAGCCAGCGGGGCTTCCGAGCAGTACTTC. Translating gives CSARASGASEQYF.

This clonotype was detected only a few times. The chain combines TRBV27 with TRBJ2-6; unclear D gene. Germline V gives CDR1 MNHEY, CDR2 SMNVEV (reference sequence). The V end was cut by 5 bases, the J end by 5 bases, with 7 bases between. This CDR3 spans 13 amino acids. The CDR3 DNA reads TGTGCCAGCAGTCTGCGGTGGGCCAACGTCCTGACTTTC. This translates into CASSLRWANVLTF.

This clonotype appeared a few times. The V gene is TRBV20-1, the J gene TRBJ2-5; no clear D. The germline gives CDR1 DFQATT, CDR2 SNEGSKA (reference sequence). The CDR3 spans 18 residues. Trimming left V 0 bases short and J 5 bases short, with 25 bases between. CDR3 coding DNA: TGCAGTGCTAGAGATCCGTGGGCCCCGAGCCCCTCCAGGGAGACCCAGTACTTC. It translates to CSARDPWAPSPSRETQYF.

Only a few counts were recorded for this clonotype. The CDR3: CASSPRGLLAGELFF. DNA for the CDR3: TGTGCCAGCAGCCCGCGCGGGCTGTTGGCCGGGGAGCTGTTTTTT. This chain links TRBV7-2 with TRBJ2-2, with D possibly being TRBD2 (5 bases). The length of the CDR3 is 15 residues. Trimming cost V 5 bases and J 6 bases, with 16 bases left between them. Germline V gives CDR1 SGHTA, CDR2 FQGNSA.

This clonotype was detected many times. The chain links TRBV12-3 or TRBV12-4 to TRBJ1-4; tentatively, D is TRBD1 (5 bases). This CDR3 has 11 amino acids. V dropped 6 bases and J dropped 11 bases, with 10 bases sitting between them. The CDR3 DNA reads TGTGCCAGCAGCCCGGGGGGGAAACTGTTTTTT. This gives the protein CASSPGGKLFF.

The J gene is TRBJ1-5, the V gene TRBV28, with 8 bases that match TRBD1. CDR3 length equals 16 residues. Germline CDR1 and CDR2: MDHEN and SYDVKM. After removal of 5 bases from V and 2 bases from J, the junction contained 8 bases not matched to a gene. The DNA of the CDR3 is TGTGCCAGCAGTCATCGGACAGGGAAGCGCAATCAGCCCCAGCATTTT. This sequence encodes CASSHRTGKRNQPQHF.

CDR3 residues: CASSQPYWTGQETQYF. The CDR3 coding sequence is TGTGCCAGCAGCCAACCGTACTGGACAGGCCAAGAGACCCAGTACTTC. The chain recombines TRBV3-1 with TRBJ2-5, with TRBD1 matching over 7 bases. CDR3 length: 16 residues. With V trimmed by 2 bases and J by 1 base, 7 bases remained unmatched. Germline CDR1 reads LGHDT; CDR2 reads YNNKEL (reference sequence).